Below are 22 T cell receptor beta chains sequenced from a single sample in a study of cytomegalovirus exposure and HLA in healthy donors. The PCR ran on 60 Vbeta and 13 Jbeta primers. This table comes from immunoSEQ multiplex PCR, and its TCRdb copy is limited to in-frame clones, with some not included. The table includes roughly 160,000 clones, 80% detected once. Sequencing was done on a sample of PBMCs. These receptors were collected from a woman aged 50 to 65 in good health and CMV-seropositive.

The V gene is TRBV28, the J gene TRBJ1-4; 9 bases align to TRBD1. Germline assignment: CDR1 MDHEN and CDR2 SYDVKM. V shed 1 base and J 3 bases; nucleotides not matched to a gene: 12. The CDR3 totals 19 residues. CDR3 residues: CASSLSPTGGVAANEKLFF. The CDR3 DNA follows: TGTGCCAGCAGTTTATCCCCGACAGGGGGAGTAGCAGCTAATGAAAAACTGTTTTTT.

The rearrangement links TRBV7-2 to TRBJ1-1, with D perhaps matching TRBD1 (6 bases). Trimming pared 3 bases from V and 0 bases from J, leaving 11 bases between. In germline, CDR1 is SGHTA, CDR2 FQGNSA. This CDR3 region has 15 residues. CDR3 coding DNA: TGTGCCAGCAGCTTTATCAGGGGTATGAACACTGAAGCTTTCTTT. Its protein is CASSFIRGMNTEAFF.

The V gene is TRBV7-2, the J gene TRBJ1-4, with unresolved D. The CDR3 covers 15 residues. The V end lost 5 bases, the J end lost 6 bases, and 16 bases lay between the germline ends. From germline, CDR1 is SGHTA and CDR2 FQGNSA. CDR3 in DNA: TGTGCCAGCAGCCCACGGGTTACACTCGATGAAAAACTGTTTTTT. Protein: CASSPRVTLDEKLFF.

This sequence joins TRBV19 and TRBJ1-1; possibly TRBD1 for D (5 bases). V lost 6 bases and J lost 0, with 14 bases in between. Germline values: CDR1 LNHDA, CDR2 SQIVND (reference sequence). The CDR3 is 15 residues long. The CDR3 reads CASSPTAGLNTEAFF. CDR3 coding DNA: TGTGCCAGTAGCCCGACAGCCGGGCTGAACACTGAAGCTTTCTTT.

The gene calls are TRBV7-2 and TRBJ1-5, with 9 bases aligning to TRBD1. The CDR3 runs 15 residues. The ends lost 5 bases at V and 7 bases at J; junction bases unmatched: 9. Germline assignment: CDR1 SGHTA and CDR2 FQGNSA. CDR3 sequence (DNA): TGTGCCAGCAGCCCCGACGGACAGGGGTGGCAGCCCCAGCATTTT. This gives the protein CASSPDGQGWQPQHF.

CDR3 DNA sequence: TGTGCCAGCTCCCCGTCCGGGACAGCCTACAATGAGCAGTTCTTC. Protein product: CASSPSGTAYNEQFF. The chain combines TRBV18 with TRBJ2-1, with 7 bases identical to TRBD1. The CDR3 consists of 15 residues. CDR1 and CDR2 (germline): KGHSH, LQKENI. The ends lost 6 bases at V and 2 bases at J; junction bases unmatched: 7.

The gene calls are TRBV18 and TRBJ2-3; no definite D call. CDR3 length: 16 residues. The ends were cut back, 2 bases at V and 4 bases at J, with 16 bases in the middle. Germline CDR1 and CDR2: KGHSH and LQKENI. The CDR3 DNA sequence: TGTGCCAGCTCACCATCCGGGTCCTCTGGTCCAGATACGCAGTATTTT. Protein sequence: CASSPSGSSGPDTQYF.

This chain connects TRBV28 to TRBJ2-3; TRBD1 matches 11 bases. Per germline, CDR1 MDHEN and CDR2 SYDVKM. CDR3 length equals 18 residues. V dropped 7 bases and J dropped 0; count of bases not matched to a gene: 12. For the CDR3, the DNA is TGTGCCAGCACCCATAGGCGGGGGACAGGGGGGAGCACAGATACGCAGTATTTT. Amino acids: CASTHRRGTGGSTDTQYF.

CDR3 amino acids: CASSQSIGYEQYF. The DNA for the CDR3 is TGTGCCAGCAGCCAAAGTATCGGGTACGAGCAGTACTTC. V gene TRBV7-3 combines with J gene TRBJ2-5; D is unclear. The DNA matches TRBJ2-7 better at its end, which makes the J call doubtful. The CDR3 consists of 13 residues. Per germline, CDR1 SGHTA and CDR2 FQGTGA.

As for this clone: One junction end disagrees with the germline gene, perhaps due to a read error. The J gene is TRBJ2-7, the V gene TRBV30; the D is unclear. This CDR3 comprises 11 residues. Germline V gene sequence: CDR1 GTSNPN, CDR2 SVGIG (reference sequence). The CDR3 protein is CAWSALYGQYF. In DNA form, the CDR3 reads TGTGCCTGGAGCGCCTTGTACGGGCAGTACTTC. The full variable domain, with the rest looked up from reference TRBV30 and TRBJ2-7, is SQTIHQWPATLVQPVGSPLSLECTVEGTSNPNLYWYRQAAGRGLQLLFYSVGIGQISSEVPQNLSASRPQDRQFILSSKKLLLSDSGFYLCAWSALYGQYFGPGTRLTVT.

The rearrangement joins TRBV11-2 to TRBJ2-5; 8 nucleotides line up with TRBD1. Germline CDR1 and CDR2: SGHAT and FQNNGV. The CDR3 runs 16 residues. Trimming cost V 0 bases and J 4 bases; bases outside gene matches: 7. CDR3 region: CASSLDVAGGGETQYF. In nucleotides, the CDR3 is TGTGCCAGCAGCTTAGATGTTGCAGGGGGCGGAGAGACCCAGTACTTC.

The gene calls are TRBV9 and TRBJ2-1; 7 bases map to TRBD2. J lost 2 bases, V lost 1 base, and 3 bases had no gene match. CDR1 and CDR2 from the germline V gene are SGDLS and YYNGEE. The length of the CDR3 is 15 residues. The CDR3 DNA follows: TGTGCCAGCAGCGTATCCAGCGGGACCTACAATGAGCAGTTCTTC. Translating it yields CASSVSSGTYNEQFF.

This chain connects TRBV27 to TRBJ1-2; a possible D gene is TRBD1 (6 bases). V lost 5 bases and J 2 bases, leaving 21 bases between the germline ends. Germline-derived CDR1 and CDR2 are MNHEY and SMNVEV (reference sequence). The CDR3 sequence is 17 residues long. The CDR3 coding sequence is TGTGCCAGCAGTCTCTCTCCAAACAGGGTTGGCAACTATGGCTACACCTTC. Its protein is CASSLSPNRVGNYGYTF.

The chain carries TRBV7-3 and TRBJ1-3; D is unresolved. CDR3 size: 17 residues. Trimming took off 6 bases at V and 0 bases at J, with 18 bases between the two ends. CDR1 and CDR2 from the germline V gene are SGHTA and FQGTGA. The CDR3 DNA reads as TGTGCCAGCAGTTTATCACCCGCCCTGAGCTCTGGAAACACCATATATTTT. It yields the protein CASSLSPALSSGNTIYF. The full variable domain, in which reference TRBV7-3 and TRBJ1-3 provide the parts outside the CDR3, is GAGVSQTPSNKVTEKGKYVELRCDPISGHTALYWYRQSLGQGPEFLIYFQGTGAADDSGLPNDRFFAVRPEGSVSTLKIQRTERGDSAVYLCASSLSPALSSGNTIYFGEGSWLTVV.

This clone was counted a single time. This chain links TRBV7-2 with TRBJ2-3, with D unresolved. CDR3 size: 13 residues. Germline CDR1 is SGHTA and CDR2 is FQGNSA. V dropped 4 bases and J dropped 5 bases, with 10 bases sitting between them. The CDR3 DNA reads TGTGCCAGCAGCTCCCAGGTATTAGATACGCAGTATTTT. This translates into CASSSQVLDTQYF. Full variable domain (outside the CDR3, taken from reference TRBV7-2 and TRBJ2-3): GAGVSQSPSNKVTEKGKDVELRCDPISGHTALYWYRQSLGQGLEFLIYFQGNSAPDKSGLPSDRFSAERTGGSVSTLTIQRTQQEDSAVYLCASSSQVLDTQYFGPGTRLTVL.

The chain is built from TRBV11-2 and TRBJ2-7, with 7 bases identical to TRBD1. The CDR3 is 16 residues long. With V trimmed by 2 bases and J by 2 bases, 9 bases remained unmatched. The germline V gene encodes CDR1 SGHAT and CDR2 FQNNGV. CDR3 sequence (DNA): TGTGCCAGCAGCTTATCCCTGGACAGGTCACCCTACGAGCAGTACTTC. Its protein is CASSLSLDRSPYEQYF.

The rearrangement uses TRBV19 and TRBJ1-2, with a tentative D call TRBD1 (5 bases). The germline gives CDR1 LNHDA, CDR2 SQIVND (reference sequence). The CDR3 is 12 amino acids. Between the trimmed V and J ends, which lost 7 bases and 5 bases, there was a span of 11 bases. CDR3 loop: CASTGGGYGYTF. For the CDR3, the DNA is TGTGCCAGTACCGGCGGGGGTTATGGCTACACCTTC. Full variable domain (remainder filled in from reference TRBV19 and TRBJ1-2): DGGITQSPKYLFRKEGQNVTLSCEQNLNHDAMYWYRQDPGQGLRLIYYSQIVNDFQKGDIAEGYSVSREKKESFPLTVTSAQKNPTAFYLCASTGGGYGYTFGSGTRLTVV.

The gene calls are TRBV7-2 and TRBJ2-1; D gene unclear. This CDR3 contains 12 residues. Germline V gene sequence: CDR1 SGHTA, CDR2 FQGNSA. Trimming took off 3 bases at V and 5 bases at J, with 5 bases between the two ends. The CDR3 DNA sequence: TGTGCCAGCAGCTTCCTTCACAATGAGCAGTTCTTC. It translates to CASSFLHNEQFF.

The rearrangement joins TRBV4-2 to TRBJ2-5, with 7 bases aligning to TRBD1. Gene TRBJ2-7 matches the end of the DNA better, so the J call may be wrong. Per the germline V gene, CDR1 is LGHNA and CDR2 is YNFKEQ. The CDR3 spans 14 residues. The CDR3 protein is CASSQDRTGYEQYF. Written as DNA, the CDR3 is TGTGCCAGCAGCCAAGATAGGACAGGCTACGAGCAGTACTTC.

The chain combines TRBV27 with TRBJ1-1; D is unresolved. The CDR3 loop spans 15 amino acids. Germline CDR1 is MNHEY and CDR2 is SMNVEV (reference sequence). With 1 base removed from V and 1 base from J, the gap between germline ends came to 10 bases. CDR3 region: CASSLLARANTEAFF. For the CDR3, the DNA is TGTGCCAGCAGTTTATTGGCGAGGGCGAACACTGAAGCTTTCTTT.

V gene TRBV28 combines with J gene TRBJ2-1, with 10 bases matching TRBD1. Germline CDR1 and CDR2: MDHEN and SYDVKM. The trim removed 5 bases at V and 16 bases at J, leaving 5 bases unmatched. This CDR3 is built from 11 residues. CDR3 protein: CASSHRDRGFF. The CDR3 DNA is TGTGCCAGCAGTCACCGGGACAGGGGTTTCTTC.

This clone was seen a single time. The chain combines TRBV7-2 with TRBJ1-1; maybe TRBD1 (5 bases). The CDR3 runs 14 residues. Germline CDR1 SGHTA, CDR2 FQGNSA. Trimming removed 2 bases from V and 0 bases from J, with 7 bases in between. For the CDR3, the DNA is TGTGCCAGCAGCTTACAGGGAATGAACACTGAAGCTTTCTTT. Its translation is CASSLQGMNTEAFF.